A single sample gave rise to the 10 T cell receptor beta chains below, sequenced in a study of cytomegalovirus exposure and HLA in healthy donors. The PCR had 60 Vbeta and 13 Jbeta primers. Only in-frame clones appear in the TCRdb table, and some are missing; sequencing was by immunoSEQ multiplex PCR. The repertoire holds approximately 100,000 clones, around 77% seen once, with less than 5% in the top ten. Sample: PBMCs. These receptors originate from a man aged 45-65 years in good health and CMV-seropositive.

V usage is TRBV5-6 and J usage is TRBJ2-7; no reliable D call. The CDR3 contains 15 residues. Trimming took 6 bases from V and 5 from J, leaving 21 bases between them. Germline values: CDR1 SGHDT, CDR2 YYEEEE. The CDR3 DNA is TGTGCCAGCATCCTCAATGGCGGAGCCTCGAACGAGCAGTACTTC. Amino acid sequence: CASILNGGASNEQYF.

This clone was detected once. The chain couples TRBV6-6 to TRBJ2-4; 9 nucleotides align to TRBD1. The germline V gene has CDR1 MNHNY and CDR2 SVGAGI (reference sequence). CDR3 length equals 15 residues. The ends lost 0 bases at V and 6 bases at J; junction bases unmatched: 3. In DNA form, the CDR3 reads TGTGCCAGCAGTTACTCGGGACAGGGACTAAACATTCAGTACTTC. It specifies CASSYSGQGLNIQYF.

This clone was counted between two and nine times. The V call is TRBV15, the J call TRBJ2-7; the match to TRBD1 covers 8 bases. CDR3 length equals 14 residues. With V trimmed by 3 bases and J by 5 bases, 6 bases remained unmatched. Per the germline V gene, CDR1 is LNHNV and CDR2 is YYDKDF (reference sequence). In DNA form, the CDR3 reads TGTGCCACCAGCAGGGACAGGGTAGTCCACGAGCAGTACTTC. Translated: CATSRDRVVHEQYF.

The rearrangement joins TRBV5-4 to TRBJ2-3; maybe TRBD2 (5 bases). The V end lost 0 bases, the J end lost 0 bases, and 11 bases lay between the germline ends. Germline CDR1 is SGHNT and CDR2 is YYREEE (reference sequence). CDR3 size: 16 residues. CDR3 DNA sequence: TGTGCCAGCAGCTTGGACGAGCGGACTAGCACAGATACGCAGTATTTT. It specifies CASSLDERTSTDTQYF. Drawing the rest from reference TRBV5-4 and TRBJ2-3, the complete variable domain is ETGVTQSPTHLIKTRGQQVTLRCSSQSGHNTVSWYQQALGQGPQFIFQYYREEENGRGNFPPRFSGLQFPNYSSELNVNALELDDSALYLCASSLDERTSTDTQYFGPGTRLTVL.

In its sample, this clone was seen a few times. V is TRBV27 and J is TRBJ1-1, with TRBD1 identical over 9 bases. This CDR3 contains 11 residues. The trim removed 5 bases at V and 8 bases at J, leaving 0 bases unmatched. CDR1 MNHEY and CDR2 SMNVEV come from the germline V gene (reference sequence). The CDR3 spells CASSDRGEAFF. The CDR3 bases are TGTGCCAGCAGTGACAGGGGGGAAGCTTTCTTT.

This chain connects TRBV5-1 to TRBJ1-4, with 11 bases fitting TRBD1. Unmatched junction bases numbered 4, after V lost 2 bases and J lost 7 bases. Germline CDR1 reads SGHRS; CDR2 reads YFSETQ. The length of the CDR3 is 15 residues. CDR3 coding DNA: TGCGCCAGCAGCTTAAGGGACAGGGGGGGTGAAAAACTGTTTTTT. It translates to CASSLRDRGGEKLFF.

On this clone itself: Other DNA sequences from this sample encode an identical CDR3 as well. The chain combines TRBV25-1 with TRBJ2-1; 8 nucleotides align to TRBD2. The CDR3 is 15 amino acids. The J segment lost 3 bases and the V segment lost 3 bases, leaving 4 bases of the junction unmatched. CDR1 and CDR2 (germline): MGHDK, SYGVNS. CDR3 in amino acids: CASSDGRGGYNEQFF. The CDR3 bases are TGTGCCAGCAGTGACGGGAGGGGGGGCTACAATGAGCAGTTCTTC.

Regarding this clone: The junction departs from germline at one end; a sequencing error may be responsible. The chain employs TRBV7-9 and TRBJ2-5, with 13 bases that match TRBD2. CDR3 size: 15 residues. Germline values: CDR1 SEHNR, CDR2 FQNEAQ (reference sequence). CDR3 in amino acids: CSSRSGTAGTSGKYF. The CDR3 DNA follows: TGTTCCAGCAGATCCGGGACAGCCGGGACTAGCGGGAAGTACTTC. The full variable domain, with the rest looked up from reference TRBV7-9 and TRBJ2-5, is DTGVSQNPRHKITKRGQNVTFRCDPISEHNRLYWYRQTLGQGPEFLTYFQNEAQLEKSRLLSDRFSAERPKGSFSTLEIQRTEQGDSAMYLCSSRSGTAGTSGKYFGPGTRLLVL.

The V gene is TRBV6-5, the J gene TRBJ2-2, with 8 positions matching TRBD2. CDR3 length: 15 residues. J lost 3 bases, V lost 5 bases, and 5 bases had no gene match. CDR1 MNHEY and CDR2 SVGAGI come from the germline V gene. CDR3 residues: CASSVLADHTGELFF. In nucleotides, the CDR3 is TGTGCCAGCAGTGTACTAGCGGACCACACCGGGGAGCTGTTTTTT.

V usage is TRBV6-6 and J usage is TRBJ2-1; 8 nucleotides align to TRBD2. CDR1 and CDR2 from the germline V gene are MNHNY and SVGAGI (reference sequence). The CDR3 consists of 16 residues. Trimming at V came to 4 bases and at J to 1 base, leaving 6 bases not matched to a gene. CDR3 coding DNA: TGTGCCAGCAGTTCTCGGGGGGGCGGATCCTACAATGAGCAGTTCTTC. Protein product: CASSSRGGGSYNEQFF.